One sample yielded the 11 T cell receptor beta chains listed below, sequenced in a study of T cell responses to AZD1222 COVID-19 vaccine. Profiled with immunoSEQ multiplex PCR; TCRdb holds only in-frame clones, not every one. The sample records 120,000 or so clones, less than 95% being singletons. The input for sequencing was peripheral blood, taken on day 0 of MenACWY control vaccination. All receptors come from an adult in good health.

This clone came up a few times. The chain is built from TRBV4-1 and TRBJ2-3; TRBD1 matches 9 bases. The CDR3 sequence is 17 residues long. V was pared by 3 bases and J by 3 bases, with 10 bases of the junction left unmatched. Per the germline V gene, CDR1 is MGHRA and CDR2 is YSYEKL. The CDR3, as DNA: TGCGCCAGCAGCCACTTAGGGGGACAGGGAACAACAGATACGCAGTATTTT. Its translation is CASSHLGGQGTTDTQYF.

V gene TRBV19 combines with J gene TRBJ2-7, with 7 bases fitting TRBD2. Germline values: CDR1 LNHDA, CDR2 SQIVND (reference sequence). The CDR3 spans 14 residues. The junction had 8 bases not matched to a gene; V was cut back by 5 bases and J by 4 bases. CDR3 amino acids: CASSHLGRGYEQYF. The CDR3 bases are TGTGCCAGTAGTCACCTGGGGAGGGGATACGAGCAGTACTTC.

The V and J genes are TRBV6-6 and TRBJ2-3; 9 positions agree with TRBD2. This CDR3 comprises 16 residues. CDR1 MNHNY and CDR2 SVGAGI come from the germline V gene (reference sequence). V shed 2 bases, J shed 1 base, and the junction held 4 bases outside the gene matches. CDR3 protein: CASSYVVAGGTDTQYF. In DNA form, the CDR3 reads TGTGCCAGCAGTTACGTGGTAGCGGGGGGCACAGATACGCAGTATTTT.

The CDR3 nucleotides read TGCAGCGTTCGAGGACAGGGGGCTTACTATGGCTACACCTTC. Protein sequence: CSVRGQGAYYGYTF. This sequence joins TRBV29-1 and TRBJ1-2; 11 nucleotides agree with TRBD1. In germline, CDR1 is SQVTM, CDR2 ANQGSEA. This CDR3 spans 14 amino acids. After removal of 5 bases from V and 3 bases from J, the junction contained 5 bases not matched to a gene.

The rearrangement uses TRBV18 and TRBJ2-2; TRBD2 agrees at 14 bases. From germline, CDR1 is KGHSH and CDR2 LQKENI. V lost 1 base, J lost 2 bases, and 6 bases stayed unmatched. This CDR3 is 19 amino acids long. CDR3 sequence reads: CASSPRGTSGGSNTGELFF. The CDR3, as DNA: TGTGCCAGCTCACCACGCGGGACTAGCGGGGGCTCTAACACCGGGGAGCTGTTTTTT. The complete variable domain, with remaining parts taken from reference TRBV18 and TRBJ2-2, reads NAGVMQNPRHLVRRRGQEARLRCSPMKGHSHVYWYRQLPEEGLKFMVYLQKENIIDESGMPKERFSAEFPKEGPSILRIQQVVRGDSAAYFCASSPRGTSGGSNTGELFFGEGSRLTVL.

This chain joins TRBV27 and TRBJ2-7; 9 bases match TRBD1. With V trimmed by 9 bases and J by 6 bases, 9 bases remained unmatched. This CDR3 contains 13 residues. CDR1 MNHEY and CDR2 SMNVEV come from the germline V gene (reference sequence). CDR3 nucleotides: TGTGCCAGTCGAGACAGGGGGTTCAGCGAGCAGTACTTC. It translates to CASRDRGFSEQYF.

V usage is TRBV18 and J usage is TRBJ1-1; possibly TRBD1 for D (5 bases). The germline V gene has CDR1 KGHSH and CDR2 LQKENI. The length of the CDR3 is 13 residues. V shed 3 bases and J shed 11 bases, with 16 bases lying between them. The CDR3 is CASSPAQEGSAFF. CDR3 DNA sequence: TGTGCCAGCTCACCCGCCCAGGAGGGGTCGGCTTTCTTT.

The chain has TRBV4-2 and TRBJ1-1; D is unresolved. The CDR3 totals 12 residues. V was cut by 1 base and J by 7 bases, with 7 bases left in between. The germline V gene encodes CDR1 LGHNA and CDR2 YNFKEQ. In DNA, the CDR3 is TGTGCCAGCAGCCAAGGGGCAGTTGAAGCTTTCTTT. It translates to CASSQGAVEAFF.

The chain links TRBV27 to TRBJ2-1; D call uncertain. V lost 6 bases and J lost 0, with 12 bases in between. This CDR3 has 15 residues. The germline CDR1 and CDR2 sequences are MNHEY and SMNVEV (reference sequence). The CDR3 coding sequence is TGTGCCAGCAGGATAACTCCGAGCTCCTACAATGAGCAGTTCTTC. Translated, it gives CASRITPSSYNEQFF.

This clone showed up just once. The chain uses TRBV20-1 and TRBJ1-5; D possibly corresponds to TRBD1 (6 bases). Germline V gene data show CDR1 as DFQATT and CDR2 as SNEGSKA (reference sequence). The CDR3 covers 16 residues. Trimming removed 3 bases from V and 2 bases from J, with 17 bases in between. CDR3: CSASTTGTRGNQPQHF. The CDR3 coding sequence is TGCAGTGCTAGTACGACAGGAACGAGGGGCAATCAGCCCCAGCATTTT.

In this sample, this clone turned up once. This sequence joins TRBV5-4 and TRBJ2-3; D is undetermined. The CDR3 extends over 13 amino acids. Looked up from germline, CDR1 is SGHNT and CDR2 is YYREEE (reference sequence). Trimming stripped 4 bases from V and 4 bases from J, with 10 bases between. The DNA of the CDR3 is TGTGCCAGCAGCCACCCTGGACCAGATACGCAGTATTTT. It encodes CASSHPGPDTQYF.